The present TCR beta chain was sequenced within a study of T cells in tuberculosis. Study-wide background: Samples predate treatment or fall within its first 7 days. Study-wide points: Smaller distances to GMM-specific TCRs suggested their expansion in active tuberculosis.

A remark on this clone: The antigen is undetermined.

As to time point: new active TB diagnosis, blood taken before or within 7 days of starting treatment. On average approximately 100,000 T cells per donor were immunosequenced. Generated by immunoSEQ multiplex PCR, the TCRdb table keeps only in-frame clones and is missing some. The repertoire includes fewer than 55,000 clones, over 90% of them detected once, and more than 1.2% sits in the top ten. The CDR3 has 14 amino acids. Germline CDR1 is SQVTM and CDR2 is ANQGSEA. Deletions cut 5 bases from V and 0 bases from J, with 11 bases between. The rearrangement joins TRBV29-1 to TRBJ1-3, with a possible D match to TRBD1 (5 bases). The sample here was PBMCs, taken at tuberculosis diagnosis. The source is an adult with tuberculosis. As DNA, the CDR3 is TGCAGCGTTACGGGACTCAACTCTGGAAACACCATATATTTT. It specifies CSVTGLNSGNTIYF.